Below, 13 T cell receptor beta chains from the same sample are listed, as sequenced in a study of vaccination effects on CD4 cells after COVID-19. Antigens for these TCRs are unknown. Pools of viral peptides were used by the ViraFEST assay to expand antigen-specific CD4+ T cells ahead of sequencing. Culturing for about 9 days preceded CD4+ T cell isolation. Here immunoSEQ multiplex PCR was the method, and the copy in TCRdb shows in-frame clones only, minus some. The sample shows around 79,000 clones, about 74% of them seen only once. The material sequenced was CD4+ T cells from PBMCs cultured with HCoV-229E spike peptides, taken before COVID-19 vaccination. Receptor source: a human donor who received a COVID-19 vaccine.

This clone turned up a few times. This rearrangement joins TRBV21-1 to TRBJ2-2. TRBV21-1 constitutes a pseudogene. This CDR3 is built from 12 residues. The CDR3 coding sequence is TGTGCCAGCAGCAATGGTGGTCGGGAGCTGTTTTTT. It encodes CASSNGGRELFF.

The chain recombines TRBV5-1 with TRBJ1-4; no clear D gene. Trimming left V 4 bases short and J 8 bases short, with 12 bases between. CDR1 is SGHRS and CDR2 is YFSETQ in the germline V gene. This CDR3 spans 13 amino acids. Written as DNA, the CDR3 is TGCGCCAGCAGCGGTGGGGTTGGAGAAAAACTGTTTTTT. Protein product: CASSGGVGEKLFF.

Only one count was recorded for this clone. As DNA, the CDR3 is TGTGCCAGCAGGCCCCGACTAGCGATAGCCAAAAACATTCAGTACTTC. Translated, it gives CASRPRLAIAKNIQYF. The chain combines TRBV2 with TRBJ2-4; 8 bases agree with TRBD2. Germline V lookup: CDR1 SNHLY, CDR2 FYNNEI. The CDR3 is made up of 16 amino acids. With V trimmed by 6 bases and J by 0 bases, 7 bases remained unmatched. Full variable domain (missing parts from reference TRBV2 and TRBJ2-4): EPEVTQTPSHQVTQMGQEVILRCVPISNHLYFYWYRQILGQKVEFLVSFYNNEISEKSEIFDDQFSVERPDGSNFTLKIRSTKLEDSAMYFCASRPRLAIAKNIQYFGAGTRLSVL.

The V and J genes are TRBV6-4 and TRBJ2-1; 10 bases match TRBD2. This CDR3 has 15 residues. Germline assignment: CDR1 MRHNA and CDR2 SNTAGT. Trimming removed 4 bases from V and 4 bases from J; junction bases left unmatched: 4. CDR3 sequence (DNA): TGTGCCAGCAGTGGTGAAGCGGGGGGGTACAATGAGCAGTTCTTC. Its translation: CASSGEAGGYNEQFF.

CDR3 sequence reads: CASRRTGTGKETQYF. The CDR3 region has the DNA TGTGCCAGCAGAAGAACCGGGACAGGGAAAGAGACCCAGTACTTC. V is TRBV2 and J is TRBJ2-5; 9 bases fit TRBD1. This CDR3 region has 15 residues. Trimming at V came to 6 bases and at J to 3 bases, leaving 8 bases not matched to a gene. In germline, CDR1 is SNHLY, CDR2 FYNNEI.

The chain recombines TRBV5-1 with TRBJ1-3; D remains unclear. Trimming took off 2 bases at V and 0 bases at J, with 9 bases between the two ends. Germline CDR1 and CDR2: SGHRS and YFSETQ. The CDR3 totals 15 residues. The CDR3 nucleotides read TGCGCCAGCAGCTTTGACGGCAACTCTGGAAACACCATATATTTT. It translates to CASSFDGNSGNTIYF.

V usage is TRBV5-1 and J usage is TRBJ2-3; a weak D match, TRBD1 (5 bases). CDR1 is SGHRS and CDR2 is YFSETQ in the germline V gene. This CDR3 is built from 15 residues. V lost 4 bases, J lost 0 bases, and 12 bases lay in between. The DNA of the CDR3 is TGCGCCAGCAGCCTTGACAGACAGAGCACAGATACGCAGTATTTT. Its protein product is CASSLDRQSTDTQYF. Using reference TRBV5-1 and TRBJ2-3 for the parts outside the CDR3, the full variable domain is KAGVTQTPRYLIKTRGQQVTLSCSPISGHRSVSWYQQTPGQGLQFLFEYFSETQRNKGNFPGRFSGRQFSNSRSEMNVSTLELGDSALYLCASSLDRQSTDTQYFGPGTRLTVL.

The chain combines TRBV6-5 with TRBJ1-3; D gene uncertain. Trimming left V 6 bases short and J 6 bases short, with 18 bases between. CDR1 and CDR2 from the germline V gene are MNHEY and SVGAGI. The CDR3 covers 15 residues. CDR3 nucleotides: TGTGCCAGCAGGACAATTTCACGTGAAGAAAACACCATATATTTT. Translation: CASRTISREENTIYF.

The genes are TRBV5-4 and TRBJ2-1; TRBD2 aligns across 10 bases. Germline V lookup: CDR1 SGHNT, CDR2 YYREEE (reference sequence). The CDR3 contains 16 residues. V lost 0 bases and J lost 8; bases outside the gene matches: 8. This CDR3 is CASSLAVSGGTDEQFF. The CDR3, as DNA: TGTGCCAGCAGCTTGGCCGTTAGCGGGGGGACGGATGAGCAGTTCTTC.

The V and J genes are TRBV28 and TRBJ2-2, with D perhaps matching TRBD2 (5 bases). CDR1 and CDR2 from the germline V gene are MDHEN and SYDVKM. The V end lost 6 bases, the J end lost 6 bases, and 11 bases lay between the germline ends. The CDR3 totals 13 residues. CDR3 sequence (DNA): TGTGCCAGCAGGTTGAGGGTGGCCGGGGAGCTGTTTTTT. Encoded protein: CASRLRVAGELFF.

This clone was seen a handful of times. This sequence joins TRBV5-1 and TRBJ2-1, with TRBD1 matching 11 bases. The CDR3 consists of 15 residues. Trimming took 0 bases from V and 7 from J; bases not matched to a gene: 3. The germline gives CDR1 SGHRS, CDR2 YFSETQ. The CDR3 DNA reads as TGCGCCAGCAGCTTGGGGGGACAGGGGGTGAATGAGCAGTTCTTC. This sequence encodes CASSLGGQGVNEQFF.

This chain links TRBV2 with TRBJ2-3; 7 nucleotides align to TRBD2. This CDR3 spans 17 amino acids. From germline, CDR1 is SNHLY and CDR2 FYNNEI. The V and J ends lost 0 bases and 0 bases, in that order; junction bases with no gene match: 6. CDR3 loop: CASSEARSRGSTDTQYF. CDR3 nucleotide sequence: TGTGCCAGCAGTGAAGCCCGCTCGCGGGGGAGCACAGATACGCAGTATTTT.

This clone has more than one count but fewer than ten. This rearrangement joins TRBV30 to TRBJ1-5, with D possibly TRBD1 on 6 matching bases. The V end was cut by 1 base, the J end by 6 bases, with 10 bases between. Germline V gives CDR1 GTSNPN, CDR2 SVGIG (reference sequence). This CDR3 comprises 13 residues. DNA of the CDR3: TGTGCCTGGAGTGCGGCAGGGGCTCAGCCCCAGCATTTT. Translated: CAWSAAGAQPQHF.